These T cell receptor beta chains were read from a single sample in a study of patients and donors after allogeneic stem cell transplantation. In TCRdb, the RT-PCR reads were re-called with MiXCR into one record per CDR3 protein. The profile covers about 90,000 distinct CDR3 sequences, with 45% to 50% appearing a single time and under 70% taken by the ten largest. Sequenced sample: blood, either unsorted or a sorted T cell fraction (not recorded which). The source is a human donor who was either an allogeneic HSCT recipient or a stem cell or donor lymphocyte infusion donor (not recorded which). It is not recorded whose cells these are; they may come from a transplant donor. Each CDR3 is given with its conserved first and last residue. The D gene is left open where the match is weak. Rows may omit the clone size; those that give it use once, few, many or a size class.

>TRBJ1-1|TRBV29-1|-|-
TGCAGCGTTAAGGGGGCTGAAGCTTTCTTT
CSVKGAEAFF
>TRBJ1-2|TRBV6-2/TRBV6-3|few|TRBD1
TGTGCCAGCCGGACCGACAGGGGCTATGGCTACACCTTC
CASRTDRGYGYTF
>TRBJ1-1|TRBV21-1|-|-
TGTCCACGAACCAGGGCAAACACTGAAGCTTTCTTT
CPRTRANTEAFF
>TRBJ1-2|TRBV7-3|-|TRBD1
TGTGCCAGCAGCCGGGACAGGGTAGTGTCCTACTACACCTTC
CASSRDRVVSYYTF
>TRBJ1-1|TRBV29-1|-|-
TGCAGCGTTGAAGATCATGGAGGCCTGAACACTGAAGCTTTCTTT
CSVEDHGGLNTEAFF
>TRBJ1-6|TRBV6-2/TRBV6-3|-|TRBD1
TGTGCCAGCAATACCGGGACAGTACGCTCACCCCTCCACTTT
CASNTGTVRSPLHF
>TRBJ2-7|TRBV14|-|-
TGTGCCAGCAGCCATTACCTAAGAGGCTACGAGCAGTACTTC
CASSHYLRGYEQYF
>TRBJ1-6|TRBV12-3/TRBV12-4|few|-
TGTGCCAGCAGTTTGGGAGGGAAGGCCTCACCCCTCCACTTT
CASSLGGKASPLHF
>TRBJ1-4|TRBV7-9|few|-
TGTGCCAGCGGTCCAGGGGCGTGGGAAAAACTGTTTTTT
CASGPGAWEKLFF
>TRBJ1-1|TRBV4-2|few|-
TGTGCCAGCAGCCAAGAAGTGAATTTTCACACTGAAGCTTTCTTT
CASSQEVNFHTEAFF